There are a few counts of the clone carrying this T cell receptor beta chain. Its antigen is not known. The data belong to a study of glioma-infiltrating T cells after dendritic cell vaccination. Study as a whole: Treatment, given 2003 to 2012, was autologous tumor lysate-pulsed dendritic cell vaccination. Monocyte-derived dendritic cells, cultured about 7 days with IL-4 and GM-CSF, were pulsed with autologous tumor lysate.

Some clones are missing from TCRdb's copy, which holds only in-frame ones; the method was immunoSEQ multiplex PCR. The table has 85,000 to 100,000 clones, approximately 80% seen once. The CDR3 has 13 residues. The germline V gene has CDR1 WSHSY and CDR2 SAAADI. V gave up 2 bases and J gave up 9 bases, with 11 bases separating them. The time point here: after dendritic cell vaccination, including at tumor progression/relapse. Study-wide points: Complete blood and tumor specimen sets were limited to few patients.

V gene TRBV10-2 combines with J gene TRBJ1-5, with D unclear. This sequence originates from a human donor with glioblastoma. The starting material was blood, obtained after dendritic cell vaccination. The CDR3 coding sequence is TGCGCCAGCAGTGAGCAGGCCTCTTCGCCCCAGCATTTT. It specifies CASSEQASSPQHF.